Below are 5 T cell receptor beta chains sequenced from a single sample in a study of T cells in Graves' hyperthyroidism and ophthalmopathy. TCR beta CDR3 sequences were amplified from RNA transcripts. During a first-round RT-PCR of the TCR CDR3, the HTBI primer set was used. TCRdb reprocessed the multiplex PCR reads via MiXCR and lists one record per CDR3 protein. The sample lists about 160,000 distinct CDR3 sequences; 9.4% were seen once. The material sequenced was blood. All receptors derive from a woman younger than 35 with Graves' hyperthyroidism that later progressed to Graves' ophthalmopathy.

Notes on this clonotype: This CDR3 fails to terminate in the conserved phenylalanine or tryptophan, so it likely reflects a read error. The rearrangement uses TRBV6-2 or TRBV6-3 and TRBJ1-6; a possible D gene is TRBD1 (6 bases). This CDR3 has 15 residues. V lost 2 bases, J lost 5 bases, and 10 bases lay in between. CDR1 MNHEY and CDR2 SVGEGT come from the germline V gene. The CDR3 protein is CASSYRQEDNSPLHS. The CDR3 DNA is TGTGCCAGCAGTTACCGACAGGAAGATAATTCACCCCTCCACTCT.

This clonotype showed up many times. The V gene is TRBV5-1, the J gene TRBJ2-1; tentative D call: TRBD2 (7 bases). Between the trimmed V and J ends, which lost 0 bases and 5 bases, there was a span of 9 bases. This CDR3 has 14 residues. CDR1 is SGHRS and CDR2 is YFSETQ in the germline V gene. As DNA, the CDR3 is TGCGCCAGCAGCTTGGAGGGGGGGGACAATGAGCAGTTCTTC. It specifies CASSLEGGDNEQFF.

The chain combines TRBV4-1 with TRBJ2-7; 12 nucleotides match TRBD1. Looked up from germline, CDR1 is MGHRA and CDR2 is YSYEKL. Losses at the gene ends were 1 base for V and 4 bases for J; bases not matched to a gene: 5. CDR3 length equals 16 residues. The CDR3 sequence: CASSQGGQGARYEQYF. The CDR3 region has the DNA TGCGCCAGCAGCCAAGGGGGACAGGGGGCGCGATACGAGCAGTACTTC.

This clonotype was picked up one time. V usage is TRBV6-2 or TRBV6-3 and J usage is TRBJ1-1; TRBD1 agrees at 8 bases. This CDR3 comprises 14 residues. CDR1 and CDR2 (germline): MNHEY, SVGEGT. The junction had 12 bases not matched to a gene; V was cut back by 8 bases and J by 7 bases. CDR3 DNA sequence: TGTGCCAGCTACTTCCAGGGGGCTTTTGGTGAAGCTTTCTTT. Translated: CASYFQGAFGEAFF.

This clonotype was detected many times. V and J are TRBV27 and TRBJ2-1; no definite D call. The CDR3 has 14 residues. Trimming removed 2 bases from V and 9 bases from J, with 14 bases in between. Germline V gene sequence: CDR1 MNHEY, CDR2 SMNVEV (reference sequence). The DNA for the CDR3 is TGTGCCAGCAGTTTAGTGTCCTCGGCCCCTGAGCAGTTCTTC. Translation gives CASSLVSSAPEQFF.